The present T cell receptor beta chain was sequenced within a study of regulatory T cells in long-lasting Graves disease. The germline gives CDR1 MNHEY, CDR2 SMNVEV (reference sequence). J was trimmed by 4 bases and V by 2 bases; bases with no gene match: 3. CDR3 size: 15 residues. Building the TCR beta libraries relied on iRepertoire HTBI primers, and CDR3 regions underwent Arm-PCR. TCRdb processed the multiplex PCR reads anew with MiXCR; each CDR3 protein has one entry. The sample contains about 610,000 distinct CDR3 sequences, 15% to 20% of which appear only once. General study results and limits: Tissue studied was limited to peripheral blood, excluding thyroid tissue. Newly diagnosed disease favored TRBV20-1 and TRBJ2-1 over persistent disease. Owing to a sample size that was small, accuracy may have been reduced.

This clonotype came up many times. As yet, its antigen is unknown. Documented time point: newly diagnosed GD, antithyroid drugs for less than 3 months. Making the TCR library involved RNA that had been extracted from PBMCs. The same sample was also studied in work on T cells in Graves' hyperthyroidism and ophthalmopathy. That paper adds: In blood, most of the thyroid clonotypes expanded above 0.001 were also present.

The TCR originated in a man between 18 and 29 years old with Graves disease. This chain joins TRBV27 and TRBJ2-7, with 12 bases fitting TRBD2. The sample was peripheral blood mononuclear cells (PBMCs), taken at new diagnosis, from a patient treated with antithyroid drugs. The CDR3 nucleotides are TGTGCCAGCAGTTTAACTAGCGGGAGGTTGTACGAGCAGTACTTC. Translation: CASSLTSGRLYEQYF.